These 7 T cell receptor beta chains originate from one sample sequenced in a study of shared clonotypes between healthy human individuals. Using immunoSEQ multiplex PCR, the repertoire was profiled, and TCRdb retains in-frame clones only, with some absent. The sample gives hundreds of thousands of clones, about 96% of which show up once; 0.25% to 0.35% is in the top ten. The sample consisted of memory CD8+ T cells sorted from blood. Noted subset: CD45RO+ cells pooled with CCR7-negative TemRA cells. The receptors originated from a man in his thirties or forties in good health.

This clone was recorded once. In nucleotides, the CDR3 is TGTGCCAGCAGCCGGGACCCCCCTGGCTACACCTTC. It yields the protein CASSRDPPGYTF. The genes are TRBV28 and TRBJ1-2, with D maybe TRBD1 (5 bases). Germline CDR1 is MDHEN and CDR2 is SYDVKM. CDR3 length: 12 residues. V was clipped by 6 bases and J by 7 bases, with 12 bases between them.

This chain uses TRBV19 with TRBJ1-1; 10 positions agree with TRBD1. Trimming took 5 bases from V and 5 from J; bases not matched to a gene: 11. The CDR3 totals 16 residues. Germline V gene sequence: CDR1 LNHDA, CDR2 SQIVND (reference sequence). CDR3 amino acids: CASSPLSGTGATEAFF. The CDR3 DNA sequence: TGTGCCAGTAGTCCCCTCTCCGGGACAGGGGCGACTGAAGCTTTCTTT. The full variable domain, its missing parts supplied by reference TRBV19 and TRBJ1-1, is DGGITQSPKYLFRKEGQNVTLSCEQNLNHDAMYWYRQDPGQGLRLIYYSQIVNDFQKGDIAEGYSVSREKKESFPLTVTSAQKNPTAFYLCASSPLSGTGATEAFFGQGTRLTVV.

The chain uses TRBV18 and TRBJ2-1, with 8 nucleotides matching TRBD2. CDR1 is KGHSH, CDR2 LQKENI, per germline. Trimming cost V 2 bases and J 3 bases; bases outside gene matches: 12. The CDR3 runs to 18 residues. DNA for the CDR3: TGTGCCAGCTCACCATTGTCTGGAAGGACTAGCCTCTACAATGAGCAGTTCTTC. It encodes CASSPLSGRTSLYNEQFF.

The V gene is TRBV6-5, the J gene TRBJ1-1; 9 bases match TRBD1. The CDR3 has 14 amino acids. Germline lookup yields CDR1 MNHEY and CDR2 SVGAGI. After removal of 4 bases from V and 1 base from J, the junction contained 1 base not matched to a gene. The CDR3 DNA reads as TGTGCCAGCAGTTGGGGACAGGGGAACACTGAAGCTTTCTTT. Its protein product is CASSWGQGNTEAFF.

The V and J genes are TRBV4-1 and TRBJ2-5; 15 nucleotides line up with TRBD2. V shed 2 bases and J 0 bases; nucleotides not matched to a gene: 4. The CDR3 is 18 amino acids. Germline V gene lookup returns CDR1 MGHRA and CDR2 YSYEKL. DNA of the CDR3: TGCGCCAGCAGCCAACGGACTAGCGGGGGGGGGTACCAAGAGACCCAGTACTTC. Its translation is CASSQRTSGGGYQETQYF.

The J gene is TRBJ2-7, the V gene TRBV5-4; 9 positions match TRBD1. J was trimmed by 3 bases and V by 4 bases; bases with no gene match: 5. Per the germline V gene, CDR1 is SGHNT and CDR2 is YYREEE (reference sequence). The CDR3 extends over 14 amino acids. The CDR3 DNA is TGTGCCAGCAGCCCGGGACAGGGTCGCTACGAGCAGTACTTC. This gives the protein CASSPGQGRYEQYF. The full variable domain, rest sourced from reference TRBV5-4 and TRBJ2-7, is ETGVTQSPTHLIKTRGQQVTLRCSSQSGHNTVSWYQQALGQGPQFIFQYYREEENGRGNFPPRFSGLQFPNYSSELNVNALELDDSALYLCASSPGQGRYEQYFGPGTRLTVT.

The chain employs TRBV5-4 and TRBJ2-2; D is perhaps TRBD2 (6 bases). The germline V gene encodes CDR1 SGHNT and CDR2 YYREEE (reference sequence). Trimming cost V 0 bases and J 5 bases, with 14 bases left between them. CDR3 length: 16 residues. CDR3 residues: CASSLVLTSRTGELFF. CDR3 bases: TGTGCCAGCAGCTTGGTCTTAACTAGCCGGACCGGGGAGCTGTTTTTT.